The entry below describes one T cell receptor (beta chain). In the original processing: Cell counts per sample came from amplifying reference gene primers. Profiled with immunoSEQ multiplex PCR; TCRdb holds only in-frame clones, not every one. For V, J and clone size, that table is used; D and trimming come from the DNA. The sample includes some 200,000 clones, 83% of them seen just once. The data were obtained in a study of blood T cell repertoires in COVID-19. Across the study: Material from acute and convalescent COVID-19 was sourced from the United States, Italy and Spain. T cells, B-cell-depleted T cells, or PBMCs supplied cDNA or gDNA.

Sequenced sample: peripheral blood. This receptor was taken from a woman aged 40 to 50 with acute or convalescent COVID-19.

In nucleotides, the CDR3 is TGTGCCAGCAGTGAAGCCCTGGTGGGGCTGGGTACTGAAGCTTTCTTT. Residues: CASSEALVGLGTEAFF. The V gene is TRBV6-1, the J gene TRBJ1-1; TRBD1 is a possible D gene (5 bases). CDR1 MNHNS and CDR2 SASEGT come from the germline V gene. The CDR3 has 16 amino acids. Trimming took 0 bases from V and 5 from J, leaving 16 bases between them.